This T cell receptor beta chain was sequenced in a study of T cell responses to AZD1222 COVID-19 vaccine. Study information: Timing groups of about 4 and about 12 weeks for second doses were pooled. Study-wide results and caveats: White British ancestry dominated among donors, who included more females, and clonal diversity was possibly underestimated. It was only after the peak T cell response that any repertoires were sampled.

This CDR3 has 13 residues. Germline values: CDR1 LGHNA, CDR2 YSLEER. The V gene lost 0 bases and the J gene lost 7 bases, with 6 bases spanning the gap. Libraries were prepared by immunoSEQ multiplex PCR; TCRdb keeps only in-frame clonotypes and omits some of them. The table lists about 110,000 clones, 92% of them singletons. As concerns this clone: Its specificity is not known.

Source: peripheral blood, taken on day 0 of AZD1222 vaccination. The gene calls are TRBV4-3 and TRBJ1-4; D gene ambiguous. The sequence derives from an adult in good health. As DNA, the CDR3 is TGCGCCAGCAGCCAAGACTTGGGTGAAAAACTGTTTTTT. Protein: CASSQDLGEKLFF.